This T cell receptor (beta chain) came from a study of blood T cell repertoires in COVID-19. About the study: T cells, B-cell-depleted T cells, or PBMCs provided the cDNA or gDNA that served as material.

V lost 4 bases to trimming and J lost 7 bases, with 11 bases between them. This CDR3 has 14 amino acids. The V gene's germline CDR1 is SGHVS and CDR2 FQNEAQ. The data were produced by immunoSEQ multiplex PCR, yet TCRdb's version contains in-frame clones alone and is incomplete. Among some 30,000 clones, roughly 90% were seen once, and the ten largest hold about 8%. What was sequenced was peripheral blood. This sequence was found in a man between 65 and 79 years old with active or convalescent COVID-19. The rearrangement uses TRBV7-8 and TRBJ1-6; tentative D call: TRBD1 (5 bases). The CDR3 nucleotides read TGTGCCAGCAGCTCCACTGGGGGGAATTCACCCCTCCACTTT. Its protein product is CASSSTGGNSPLHF. The full variable domain, in which reference TRBV7-8 and TRBJ1-6 provide the parts outside the CDR3, is GAGVSQSPRYKVAKRGQDVALRCDPISGHVSLFWYQQALGQGPEFLTYFQNEAQLDKSGLPSDRFFAERPEGSVSTLKIQRTQQEDSAVYLCASSSTGGNSPLHFGNGTRLTVT.